Each of the 26 T cell receptor beta chains below was sequenced from the same sample in a study of molecular identifiers for immune sequencing clone quantification. TCRdb itself ran the PCR reads through MiXCR, one entry per CDR3 protein. The data hold a few hundred thousand distinct CDR3 sequences, with 20% to 25% observed a single time. Sequences were obtained from naive CD8+ T cells from blood, with Jurkat cell RNA spiked in. Regarding subset: FACS-sorted CD8+CD4-CCR7+CD45RA+ naive T cells. These receptors were obtained from a human donor in good health. Some libraries in this study had Jurkat cell RNA spiked in.

This clonotype showed up many times. As the CDR3 is not closed by the conserved phenylalanine or tryptophan, this likely results from a read error. The DNA is omitted, as the CDR3 cannot be located on it reliably, and the CDR3 follows TCRdb's listing. The chain joins TRBV25-1 to TRBJ1-1. 8 amino acids form the CDR3, both terminal residues included. Germline CDR1 and CDR2: MGHDK and SYGVNS. The CDR3 here is CASSQNWN.

This clonotype was seen at least ten times. The V gene is TRBV7-9, the J gene TRBJ2-7, with 11 bases lining up with TRBD1. Trimming cost V 5 bases and J 4 bases; bases outside gene matches: 7. This CDR3 region has 15 residues. CDR1 SEHNR and CDR2 FQNEAQ come from the germline V gene (reference sequence). CDR3 nucleotides: TGTGCCAGCAGCCCAGCGGGGACAGGGGGTTACGAGCAGTACTTC. It specifies CASSPAGTGGYEQYF.

This clonotype was counted a few times. The V gene is TRBV20-1, the J gene TRBJ2-3; 7 positions match TRBD2. J lost 0 bases, V lost 1 base, and 7 bases had no gene match. The CDR3 consists of 16 residues. Per germline, CDR1 DFQATT and CDR2 SNEGSKA (reference sequence). CDR3 sequence (DNA): TGCAGTGCTAGAGTACTAGCGTATCCTAGCACAGATACGCAGTATTTT. Protein: CSARVLAYPSTDTQYF.

The rearrangement joins TRBV30 to TRBJ2-7; D remains unclear. The CDR3 length is 12 residues. Trimming cost V 3 bases and J 3 bases, with 9 bases left between them. Germline CDR1 GTSNPN, CDR2 SVGIG (reference sequence). Here the CDR3 DNA reads TGTGCCTGGAGACCTTTGGGCTACGAGCAGTACTTC. Translation: CAWRPLGYEQYF. Full variable domain (outside the CDR3, taken from reference TRBV30 and TRBJ2-7): SQTIHQWPATLVQPVGSPLSLECTVEGTSNPNLYWYRQAAGRGLQLLFYSVGIGQISSEVPQNLSASRPQDRQFILSSKKLLLSDSGFYLCAWRPLGYEQYFGPGTRLTVT.

Comment on this clonotype: A much more abundant neighbour one base away suggests this may be a read error. The V and J genes are TRBV28 and TRBJ1-1; tentatively, D is TRBD1 (5 bases). V lost 6 bases and J lost 0, with 8 bases in between. Germline lookup yields CDR1 MDHEN and CDR2 SYDVKM. The CDR3 runs 13 residues. CDR3 DNA: TGTGCCAGCAGATTGACAGTGAACACTGAAGCTTTCTTT. This translates into CASRLTVNTEAFF.

This clonotype came up a few times. V is TRBV19 and J is TRBJ2-7; D gene unclear. Trimming took 1 base from V and 4 from J, leaving 11 bases between them. The CDR3 sequence is 14 residues long. Per the germline V gene, CDR1 is LNHDA and CDR2 is SQIVND (reference sequence). The CDR3 sequence is CASSIAPLSYEQYF. The CDR3, as DNA: TGTGCCAGTAGTATAGCCCCGCTTTCTTACGAGCAGTACTTC. The entire variable domain, with the rest obtained from reference TRBV19 and TRBJ2-7, is as follows: DGGITQSPKYLFRKEGQNVTLSCEQNLNHDAMYWYRQDPGQGLRLIYYSQIVNDFQKGDIAEGYSVSREKKESFPLTVTSAQKNPTAFYLCASSIAPLSYEQYFGPGTRLTVT.

This clonotype has a count of ten or more. The rearrangement links TRBV6-6 to TRBJ2-3, with 11 bases identical to TRBD2. The CDR3 spans 16 residues. V was clipped by 1 base and J by 2 bases; unmatched bases: 2. Germline loops: CDR1 MNHNY, CDR2 SVGAGI (reference sequence). CDR3 in amino acids: CASSYLTSGITDTQYF. In nucleotides, the CDR3 is TGTGCCAGCAGTTACTTGACTAGCGGGATCACAGATACGCAGTATTTT.

Concerning this clonotype: This may come from a read error, since a much larger clone is one base off. The chain couples TRBV7-6 to TRBJ1-1; D is perhaps TRBD1 (6 bases). The CDR3 has 15 amino acids. The germline gives CDR1 SGHVS, CDR2 FNYEAQ. The CDR3, as DNA: TGTACCACTACGCCTGGTCAGGGGCTGAACACTGAAGCTTTCTTT. Translation: CTTTPGQGLNTEAFF.

As regards this clonotype: A much larger clone differs by one base, so this may be a read error. The V gene is TRBV30, the J gene TRBJ2-7, with a possible D match to TRBD1 (5 bases). CDR1 is GTSNPN, CDR2 SVGIG, per germline (reference sequence). The CDR3 consists of 12 residues. Trimming took 4 bases from V and 1 from J, leaving 8 bases between them. The CDR3 spells CAWNRGSYEQYF. CDR3 nucleotides: TGTGCCTGGAATAGGGGATCCTACGAGCAGTACTTC.

This clonotype has a handful of counts. The rearrangement joins TRBV6-5 to TRBJ2-3; perhaps TRBD1 as D (5 bases). V lost 3 bases, J lost 5 bases, and 12 bases lay in between. This CDR3 is 14 amino acids long. Looked up from germline, CDR1 is MNHEY and CDR2 is SVGAGI. This CDR3 is CASSYSTVGDTQYF. The CDR3 DNA follows: TGTGCCAGCAGTTATTCGACAGTAGGAGATACGCAGTATTTT.

Concerning this clonotype: This may stem from a read error, because a much larger clone lies one nucleotide away. The V call is TRBV6-1, the J call TRBJ1-5; no definite D call. This CDR3 comprises 14 residues. The germline V and J ends were trimmed by 11 bases and 6 bases, with 20 bases remaining between them. CDR1 and CDR2 from the germline V gene are MNHNS and SASEGT. The CDR3 sequence is CAGTSRGITQPQHF. CDR3 nucleotide sequence: TGTGCCGGCACGAGTCGTGGGATAACTCAGCCCCAGCATTTT.

The gene calls are TRBV7-9 and TRBJ2-5; D gene ambiguous. V was shortened by 0 bases and J by 2 bases, with 10 bases between the two germline ends. Germline CDR1 and CDR2: SEHNR and FQNEAQ (reference sequence). The CDR3 covers 15 residues. The chain's CDR3 is CASSLASGQQETQYF. CDR3 sequence (DNA): TGTGCCAGCAGCTTAGCGTCCGGGCAACAAGAGACCCAGTACTTC.

This clonotype was detected many times. The V call is TRBV6-5, the J call TRBJ2-7; 9 nucleotides align to TRBD1. Germline V lookup: CDR1 MNHEY, CDR2 SVGAGI. V shed 0 bases, J shed 3 bases, and the junction held 15 bases outside the gene matches. The CDR3 spans 19 residues. CDR3 bases: TGTGCCAGCAGTTACTCGTGGGACAGGGATAGATTGGGCAACTACGAGCAGTACTTC. It is translated as CASSYSWDRDRLGNYEQYF.

The table lists this clonotype with many counts. V gene TRBV2 combines with J gene TRBJ2-7, with 7 bases matching TRBD1. The germline gives CDR1 SNHLY, CDR2 FYNNEI. Unmatched junction bases numbered 13, after V lost 2 bases and J lost 0 bases. The CDR3 contains 18 residues. CDR3 protein: CASSEIRLVGDSSYEQYF. The CDR3 coding sequence is TGTGCCAGCAGTGAAATCCGGCTGGTCGGGGACAGCTCCTACGAGCAGTACTTC.

Notes on this clonotype: This may come from a read error, since a much larger clone is one base off. This chain connects TRBV15 to TRBJ2-7; 8 bases fit TRBD1. The CDR3 contains 14 residues. Per germline, CDR1 LNHNV and CDR2 YYDKDF (reference sequence). Written as DNA, the CDR3 is TGTGCCACCAGCAGCAGGACAGGGTACTACGAGCGGTACTTC. This translates into CATSSRTGYYERYF.

This sequence joins TRBV3-1 and TRBJ1-1; TRBD1 agrees at 12 bases. The CDR3 is 20 residues long. The V gene end was trimmed by 4 bases and the J gene end by 1 base; junction bases not matched to a gene: 16. The V gene's germline CDR1 is LGHDT and CDR2 YNNKEL (reference sequence). The CDR3 DNA is TGTGCCAGCAGCCCAAAATCGGGACAGGGGGCATTCAGGTGGAACACTGAAGCTTTCTTT. Encoded protein: CASSPKSGQGAFRWNTEAFF. Together with reference TRBV3-1 and TRBJ1-1, the CDR3 gives the full variable domain: DTAVSQTPKYLVTQMGNDKSIKCEQNLGHDTMYWYKQDSKKFLKIMFSYNNKELIINETVPNRFSPKSPDKAHLNLHINSLELGDSAVYFCASSPKSGQGAFRWNTEAFFGQGTRLTVV.

This clonotype appeared many times. The rearrangement links TRBV27 to TRBJ1-4; tentative D call: TRBD1 (5 bases). CDR3 length: 16 residues. The V gene lost 0 bases and the J gene lost 4 bases, with 12 bases spanning the gap. Germline V gene sequence: CDR1 MNHEY, CDR2 SMNVEV (reference sequence). CDR3 DNA sequence: TGTGCCAGCAGTTTATCACGCGGGGCAGTTAATGAAAAACTGTTTTTT. Encoded protein: CASSLSRGAVNEKLFF. Based on the CDR3 plus reference TRBV27 and TRBJ1-4, the full variable domain is EAQVTQNPRYLITVTGKKLTVTCSQNMNHEYMSWYRQDPGLGLRQIYYSMNVEVTDKGDVPEGYKVSRKEKRNFPLILESPSPNQTSLYFCASSLSRGAVNEKLFFGSGTQLSVL.

Ten or more counts support this clonotype. The chain employs TRBV7-9 and TRBJ2-3; 8 bases are shared with TRBD2. This CDR3 contains 15 residues. V trimming: 3 bases; J trimming: 4 bases; junction bases outside the gene matches: 6. CDR1 is SEHNR, CDR2 FQNEAQ, per germline (reference sequence). In DNA form, the CDR3 reads TGTGCCAGCAGCTTTAACGGGAGGGCGGCAGATACGCAGTATTTT. Its translation: CASSFNGRAADTQYF.

To note about this clonotype: Possible read error: a much larger clone is one base away. The gene calls are TRBV6-2 or TRBV6-3 and TRBJ2-1; no firm D call. CDR3 length: 17 amino acids. CDR1 and CDR2 (germline): MNHEY, SVGEGT. CDR3 region: CASSSTDLLSSYDEQFF. The CDR3 DNA reads as TGTGCCAGCAGTTCCACCGACCTCCTGAGCTCCTACGATGAGCAGTTCTTC.

This clonotype was counted at least ten times. The chain links TRBV4-3 to TRBJ1-3; D is undetermined. This CDR3 is built from 17 residues. CDR1 LGHNA and CDR2 YSLEER come from the germline V gene. Trimming removed 2 bases at V and 0 bases at J, with 14 bases between. The CDR3 region has the DNA TGCGCCAGCAGCCAAAATCCAACGGGCTACTCTGGAAACACCATATATTTT. Translated: CASSQNPTGYSGNTIYF.

This clonotype was detected ten times or more. The CDR3 DNA reads as TGTGCCAGTAGTATGACTAGCGGCTACACAGATACGCAGTATTTT. This encodes CASSMTSGYTDTQYF. V is TRBV19 and J is TRBJ2-3; 9 nucleotides agree with TRBD2. The CDR3 has 15 amino acids. The germline CDR1 and CDR2 sequences are LNHDA and SQIVND (reference sequence). J lost 2 bases, V lost 3 bases, and 3 bases had no gene match.

Concerning this clonotype itself: A much larger clone sits a single nucleotide away, making a read error possible. J is TRBJ2-5 and V is TRBV19; TRBD1 agrees at 7 bases. The V gene's germline CDR1 is LNHDA and CDR2 SQIVND (reference sequence). The V segment lost 7 bases and the J segment 2 bases; nucleotides outside the gene matches: 4. The CDR3 has 13 residues. Written as DNA, the CDR3 is TGTGCCAGTATGGACAGGAAACAAGAGACCCAGTACTTC. Its protein product is CASMDRKQETQYF.

This clonotype has a count of ten or more. The J gene is TRBJ1-2, the V gene TRBV29-1; the D gene is possibly TRBD1 (6 bases). Germline V gene data show CDR1 as SQVTM and CDR2 as ANQGSEA. The CDR3 is 15 amino acids. The V end lost 2 bases, the J end lost 7 bases, and 20 bases lay between the germline ends. CDR3 residues: CSVELRAGADFGYTF. The CDR3 bases are TGCAGCGTTGAATTAAGGGCGGGGGCAGATTTTGGCTACACCTTC.

The chain links TRBV5-1 to TRBJ2-5; D perhaps matches TRBD1 (5 bases). Germline V gene lookup returns CDR1 SGHRS and CDR2 YFSETQ. Trimming removed 4 bases at V and 7 bases at J, with 20 bases between. The CDR3 is 15 residues long. The CDR3 here is CASSGPVDTDGTQYF. CDR3 in DNA: TGCGCCAGCAGCGGACCCGTGGACACCGATGGGACCCAGTACTTC. Using reference TRBV5-1 and TRBJ2-5 for the parts outside the CDR3, the full variable domain is KAGVTQTPRYLIKTRGQQVTLSCSPISGHRSVSWYQQTPGQGLQFLFEYFSETQRNKGNFPGRFSGRQFSNSRSEMNVSTLELGDSALYLCASSGPVDTDGTQYFGPGTRLLVL.

V is TRBV27 and J is TRBJ1-4; TRBD1 aligns across 9 bases. The germline V gene has CDR1 MNHEY and CDR2 SMNVEV (reference sequence). The CDR3 loop spans 15 amino acids. V shed 6 bases and J 3 bases; nucleotides not matched to a gene: 5. CDR3 loop: CASRSGQGPNEKLFF. CDR3 coding DNA: TGTGCCAGCAGATCAGGACAGGGGCCTAATGAAAAACTGTTTTTT.

This clonotype was seen only a few times. The chain uses TRBV5-4 and TRBJ2-5; 7 nucleotides agree with TRBD2. There are 15 residues in the CDR3. Germline loops: CDR1 SGHNT, CDR2 YYREEE (reference sequence). The trim removed 2 bases at V and 5 bases at J, leaving 9 bases unmatched. For the CDR3, the DNA is TGTGCCAGCAGCTTCTCAGCGGGGACTGAGGAGACCCAGTACTTC. This sequence encodes CASSFSAGTEETQYF.